This T cell receptor (beta chain) was sequenced in a study of CD8 T cells in ankylosing spondylitis. Findings and limits, study-wide: About 8 highly homologous variants made up a TCR beta motif that seemed to typify ankylosing spondylitis blood. The clones that were linked to disease were reported to be significantly enriched in matched synovial fluid samples from ankylosing spondylitis patients. Several of the motif variants were reported before in synovial fluid and blood from reactive arthritis. Disease-linked clones had a CD8+ phenotype and relatively low frequency in peripheral blood.

Quantitative barcoded 5'-RACE was used to prepare TCR beta libraries. TCRdb reprocessed the 5' RACE reads with MiXCR, giving one entry per CDR3 protein. This sample carries just under 550,000 distinct CDR3 sequences, about an eighth of them seen once, and the ten largest clones take about 6.8%. Turning to this clonotype: As yet, its antigen is unknown.

The V gene's germline CDR1 is MNHEY and CDR2 SVGAGI. CDR3 length: 14 residues. V lost 2 bases and J lost 3, with 8 bases in between. The chain combines TRBV6-5 with TRBJ2-1; D gene ambiguous. Input material: blood, either unsorted or a sorted T cell fraction (not recorded which). This sequence was found in a male donor with ankylosing spondylitis. The CDR3 DNA is TGTGCCAGCAGTTACGGAGACAACTACAATGAGCAGTTCTTC. Translated, it gives CASSYGDNYNEQFF.